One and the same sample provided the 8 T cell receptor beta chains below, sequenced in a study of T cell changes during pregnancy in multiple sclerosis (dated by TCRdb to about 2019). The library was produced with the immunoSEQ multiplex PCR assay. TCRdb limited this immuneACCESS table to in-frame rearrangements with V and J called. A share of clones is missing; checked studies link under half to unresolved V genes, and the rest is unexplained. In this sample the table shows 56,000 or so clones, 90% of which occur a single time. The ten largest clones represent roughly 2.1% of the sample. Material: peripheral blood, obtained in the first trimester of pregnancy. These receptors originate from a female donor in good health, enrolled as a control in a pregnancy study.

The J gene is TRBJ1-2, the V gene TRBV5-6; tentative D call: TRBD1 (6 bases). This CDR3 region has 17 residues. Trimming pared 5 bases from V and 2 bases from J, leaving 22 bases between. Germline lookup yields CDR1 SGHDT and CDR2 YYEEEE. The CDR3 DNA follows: TGTGCCAGCAGTCCGGGTGTGGGGGCTACCGTCAACTATGGCTACACCTTC. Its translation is CASSPGVGATVNYGYTF.

In nucleotides, the CDR3 is TGCGCCAGCAGCCAGGTAGCGGGAGTCGAGCAGTTCTTC. It is translated as CASSQVAGVEQFF. The chain couples TRBV4-1 to TRBJ2-1, with 9 bases fitting TRBD2. V lost 3 bases, J lost 10 bases, and 4 bases stayed unmatched. The CDR3 consists of 13 residues. Germline CDR1 is MGHRA and CDR2 is YSYEKL.

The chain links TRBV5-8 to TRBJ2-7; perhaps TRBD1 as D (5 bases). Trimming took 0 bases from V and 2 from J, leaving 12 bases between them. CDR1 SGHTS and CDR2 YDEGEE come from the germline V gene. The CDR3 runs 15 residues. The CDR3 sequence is CASSLGNRPPYEQYF. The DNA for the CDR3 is TGTGCCAGCAGCTTGGGGAACAGGCCACCCTACGAGCAGTACTTC. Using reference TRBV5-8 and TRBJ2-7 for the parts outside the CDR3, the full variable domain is EAGVTQSPTHLIKTRGQQATLRCSPISGHTSVYWYQQALGLGLQFLLWYDEGEERNRGNFPPRFSGRQFPNYSSELNVNALELEDSALYLCASSLGNRPPYEQYFGPGTRLTVT.

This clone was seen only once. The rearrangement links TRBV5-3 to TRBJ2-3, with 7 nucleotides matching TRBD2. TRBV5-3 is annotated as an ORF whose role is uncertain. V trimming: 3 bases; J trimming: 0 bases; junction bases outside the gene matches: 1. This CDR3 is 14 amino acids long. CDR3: CARSSSGSTDTQYF. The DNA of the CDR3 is TGTGCCAGAAGCTCTAGCGGTAGCACAGATACGCAGTATTTT.

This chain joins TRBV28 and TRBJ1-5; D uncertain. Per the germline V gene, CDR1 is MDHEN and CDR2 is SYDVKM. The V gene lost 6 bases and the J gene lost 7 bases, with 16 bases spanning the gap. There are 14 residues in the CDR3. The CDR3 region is CASSRDLSSQPQHF. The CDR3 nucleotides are TGTGCCAGCAGCCGAGATCTGTCGTCCCAGCCCCAGCATTTT. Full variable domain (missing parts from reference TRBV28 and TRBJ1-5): DVKVTQSSRYLVKRTGEKVFLECVQDMDHENMFWYRQDPGLGLRLIYFSYDVKMKEKGDIPEGYSVSREKKERFSLILESASTNQTSMYLCASSRDLSSQPQHFGDGTRLSIL.

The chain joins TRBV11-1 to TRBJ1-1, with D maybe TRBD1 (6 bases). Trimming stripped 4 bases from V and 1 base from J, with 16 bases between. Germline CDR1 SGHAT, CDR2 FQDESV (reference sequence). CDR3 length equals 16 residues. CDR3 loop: CASSYGQRPENTEAFF. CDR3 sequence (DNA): TGTGCCAGCAGCTACGGACAGCGCCCAGAGAACACTGAAGCTTTCTTT.

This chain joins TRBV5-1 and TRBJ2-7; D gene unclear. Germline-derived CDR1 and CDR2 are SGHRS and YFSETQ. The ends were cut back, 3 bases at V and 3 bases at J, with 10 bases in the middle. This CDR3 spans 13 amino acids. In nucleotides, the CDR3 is TGCGCCAGCAGCTACGGCAACAGCTACGAGCAGTACTTC. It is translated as CASSYGNSYEQYF. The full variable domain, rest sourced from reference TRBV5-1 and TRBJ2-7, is KAGVTQTPRYLIKTRGQQVTLSCSPISGHRSVSWYQQTPGQGLQFLFEYFSETQRNKGNFPGRFSGRQFSNSRSEMNVSTLELGDSALYLCASSYGNSYEQYFGPGTRLTVT.

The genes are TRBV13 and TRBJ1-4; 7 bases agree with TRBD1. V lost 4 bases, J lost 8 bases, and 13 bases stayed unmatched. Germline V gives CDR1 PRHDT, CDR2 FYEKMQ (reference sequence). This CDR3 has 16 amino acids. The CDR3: CASSSQTGAGREKLFF. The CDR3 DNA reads TGTGCCAGCAGCTCGCAAACAGGGGCCGGTAGGGAAAAACTGTTTTTT.